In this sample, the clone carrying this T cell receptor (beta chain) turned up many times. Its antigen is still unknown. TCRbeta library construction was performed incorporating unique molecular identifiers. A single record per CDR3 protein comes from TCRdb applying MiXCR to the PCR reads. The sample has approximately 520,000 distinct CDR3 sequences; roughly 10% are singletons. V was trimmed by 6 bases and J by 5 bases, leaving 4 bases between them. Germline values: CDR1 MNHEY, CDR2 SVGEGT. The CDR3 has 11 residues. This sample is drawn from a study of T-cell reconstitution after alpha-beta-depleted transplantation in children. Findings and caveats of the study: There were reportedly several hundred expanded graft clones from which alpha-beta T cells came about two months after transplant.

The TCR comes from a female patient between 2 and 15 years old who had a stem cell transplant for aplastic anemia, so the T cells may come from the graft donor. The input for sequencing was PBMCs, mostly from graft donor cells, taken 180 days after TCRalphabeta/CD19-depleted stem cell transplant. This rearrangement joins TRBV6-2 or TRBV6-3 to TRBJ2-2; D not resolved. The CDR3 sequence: CASSPTGELFF. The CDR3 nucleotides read TGTGCCAGCAGCCCAACCGGGGAGCTGTTTTTT.